This T cell receptor beta chain was captured by sequencing in a study of cytomegalovirus exposure and HLA in healthy donors. The germline V gene has CDR1 SGDLS and CDR2 YYNGEE. The CDR3 extends over 13 amino acids. Trimming stripped 4 bases from V and 1 base from J, with 8 bases between. Study-wide points: Donors were assumed by presence/absence analyses to have roughly uniform sequencing depth.

60 Vbeta and 13 Jbeta primers were used in PCR. Sequenced by immunoSEQ multiplex PCR; TCRdb stores in-frame clones only, minus some. The table has some 130,000 clones, about 61% seen once; the top ten hold 2% to 3%. Details on this clone: Its antigen is undetermined.

This chain connects TRBV9 to TRBJ1-1; a weak D match, TRBD1 (5 bases). Sequenced sample: PBMCs. This sequence originates from a woman aged 40 to 50 in good health and CMV-seronegative. The CDR3: CASSQTANTEAFF. The DNA of the CDR3 is TGTGCCAGCAGCCAGACAGCGAACACTGAAGCTTTCTTT.